These T cell receptor beta chains were read from a single sample in a study of blood T cell repertoires in COVID-19. Only in-frame clones appear in the TCRdb table, and some are missing; sequencing was by immunoSEQ multiplex PCR. The sample shows about 150,000 clones, about 86% of them seen only once. The sample consisted of PBMCs or T cells enriched from blood (not recorded which). The receptors originated from a man aged 50-59 years who had recovered from COVID-19. Both conserved end residues are part of each CDR3. A D gene is named only where the DNA matches it firmly. Clone sizes are given selectively: once, few, many, or a class where the clone is expanded.

TRBJ2-2,-,-,TRBV7-3,TGTGCCAGCAGCTTAACGTCAGGAAACACCGGGGAGCTGTTTTTT,CASSLTSGNTGELFF
TRBJ2-5,-,-,TRBV10-3,TGTGCCATCAGTGATGGGGGGCAAGAGACCCAGTACTTC,CAISDGGQETQYF
TRBJ2-1,TRBD1,-,TRBV5-8,TGTGCCAGCAGCCGTGGACAGGTTATTAATGAGCAGTTCTTC,CASSRGQVINEQFF
TRBJ1-2,-,-,TRBV9,TGTGCCAGCAGCGTAGACCCGGGGGGCGAGTATGGCTACACCTTC,CASSVDPGGEYGYTF
TRBJ1-6,-,-,TRBV3-1/TRBV3-2,TGTGCCAGCAGCCAAGTTACGGTAAATTCACCCCTCCACTTT,CASSQVTVNSPLHF
TRBJ1-4,-,-,TRBV6-5,TGTGCCAGCAGCAAGACAGCTAATGAAAAACTGTTTTTT,CASSKTANEKLFF
TRBJ1-3,-,-,TRBV19,TGTGCCAGTAGTAGCTATTGGACAACTGGAAACACCATATATTTT,CASSSYWTTGNTIYF
TRBJ1-2,TRBD1,-,TRBV6-6,TGTGCCAGCAGTACCCCCGGGACAGGGACTAACTATGGCTACACCTTC,CASSTPGTGTNYGYTF
TRBJ1-2,TRBD1,-,TRBV5-1,TGCGCCAGCACCGGGGACAGTTACTATGGCTACACCTTC,CASTGDSYYGYTF
TRBJ2-5,TRBD1,many,TRBV11-1,TGTGCCAGCAGCTTGGCAGGGGGATCAGAGACCCAGTACTTC,CASSLAGGSETQYF
TRBJ1-2,TRBD1,-,TRBV5-6,TGTGCCAGCAGCTTGGTCGGGACAGAATCCTATGGCTACACCTTC,CASSLVGTESYGYTF
TRBJ1-6,-,-,TRBV12-5,TGTGCTAGTGGTTTGGTAAGGGGGAATAATTCACCCCTCCACTTT,CASGLVRGNNSPLHF
TRBJ1-5,TRBD1,-,TRBV7-8,TGTGCCAGCAGCTTAGAGGGGGCCACTAGCAATCAGCCCCAGCATTTT,CASSLEGATSNQPQHF
TRBJ1-4,-,-,TRBV6-1,TGTGCCAGCAGTGAAACAGCGGGGTCAACTAATGAAAAACTGTTTTTT,CASSETAGSTNEKLFF
TRBJ2-5,-,-,TRBV7-7,TGTGCTAGCAGCTTAAGCCTAAAAGAGACCCAGTACTTC,CASSLSLKETQYF
TRBJ2-3,TRBD2,-,TRBV2,TGTGCCAGCAAGACTAGCGGGGGGGTGGAGGGTGCGCAGTATTTT,CASKTSGGVEGAQYF
TRBJ2-7,TRBD2,-,TRBV7-2,TGTGCCAGCAGCTTCTTCGGCGGGGGGGCTTACGAGCAGTACTTC,CASSFFGGGAYEQYF
TRBJ1-6,-,-,TRBV28,TGTGCCAGCAGACCCACAGGAAGCTCCTATAATTCACCCCTCCACTTT,CASRPTGSSYNSPLHF
TRBJ1-6,-,-,TRBV7-8,TGTGCCAGCAGCCCCCTCCGACGTCTGCCGGGTTCACCCCTCCACTTT,CASSPLRRLPGSPLHF
TRBJ2-1,TRBD2,-,TRBV10-3,TGTGCCATCAGTGGGACTAGCGGGGGGGCCTACAATGAGCAGTTCTTC,CAISGTSGGAYNEQFF
TRBJ2-1,TRBD1,-,TRBV9,TGTGCCAGCAGCGTAGGGTGGGGACAGTACAATGAGCAGTTCTTC,CASSVGWGQYNEQFF
TRBJ1-2,-,-,TRBV19,TGTGCCAGTAGTATAGGGCATGGCTACACCTTC,CASSIGHGYTF
TRBJ2-2,-,-,TRBV11-1,TGTGCCAGCAGCTTAGCAGGGGTCGGGGAGCTGTTTTTT,CASSLAGVGELFF
TRBJ1-2,TRBD1,-,TRBV30,TGTGCCTGGGCGGGACAGGCGAACTATGGCTACACCTTC,CAWAGQANYGYTF
TRBJ2-7,-,many,TRBV11-2,TGTGCCAGCAGCTTTTTGGGTCGGACATTAGTGTTCGAGCAGTACTTC,CASSFLGRTLVFEQYF
TRBJ2-6,TRBD1,-,TRBV29-1,TGCAGCGTTGTATCCGGGACAGGCTACTCTGGGGCCAACGTCCTGACTTTC,CSVVSGTGYSGANVLTF
TRBJ2-1,TRBD2,once,TRBV9,TGTGCCAGCAGCGCCCCCCTTCAACTAGCGGGGGACTACAATGAGCAGTTCTTC,CASSAPLQLAGDYNEQFF
TRBJ1-6,TRBD1,-,TRBV19,TGTGCCAGTAGTATGAGGGGGCAGGCAAATTCACCCCTCCACTTT,CASSMRGQANSPLHF
TRBJ2-4,TRBD1,once,TRBV19,TGTGCCAGTAGTATAGACGGGACAGGGAGGGTCAAAAACATTCAGTACTTC,CASSIDGTGRVKNIQYF
TRBJ2-7,TRBD2,-,TRBV6-5,TGTGCCAGCAGGCCACGGGAGGGGGGCTACGAGCAGTACTTC,CASRPREGGYEQYF
TRBJ2-2,TRBD2,few,TRBV19,TGTGCCAGTAGTAGGTCTAGCGGGGTCACCGGGGAGCTGTTTTTT,CASSRSSGVTGELFF
TRBJ1-2,-,-,TRBV7-8,TGTGCCAGCAGCCCGACCACACAGGGTTATGGCTACACCTTC,CASSPTTQGYGYTF
TRBJ2-7,TRBD1,-,TRBV10-3,TGTGCCATCAGTGGGACCGGGACAGGGGGCCCCCTCGGTGGCTACGAGCAGTACTTC,CAISGTGTGGPLGGYEQYF
TRBJ2-5,TRBD2,-,TRBV3-1/TRBV3-2,TGTGCCAGCAGCCGGGCGGGGGGGCAAGAGACCCAGTACTTC,CASSRAGGQETQYF
TRBJ2-5,TRBD1,-,TRBV25-1,TGTGCCAGCAGTGAAGAGACAGGGTGGACAGAGACCCAGTACTTC,CASSEETGWTETQYF
TRBJ2-2,-,once,TRBV2,TGTGCCAGCAGGCGGGTCCTACGTGAGACCGGGGAGCTGTTTTTT,CASRRVLRETGELFF
TRBJ1-4,TRBD1,-,TRBV6-5,TGTGCCAGCAACCTCGGGACAGGATATCAAAAACTGTTTTTT,CASNLGTGYQKLFF
TRBJ2-1,TRBD1,few,TRBV25-1,TGTGCCAGCAGTGATACAGGGGGTGTATCCTACAATGAGCAGTTCTTC,CASSDTGGVSYNEQFF
TRBJ1-1,-,-,TRBV6-2/TRBV6-3,TGTGCCAGCAGTCCCGCGGTCACTGAAGCTTTCTTT,CASSPAVTEAFF
TRBJ2-1,-,-,TRBV5-4,TGTGCCAGCAGCTACAGGGAACGCTACAATGAGCAGTTCTTC,CASSYRERYNEQFF
TRBJ1-4,-,-,TRBV27,TGTGCCAGCAGCGACACAGGGTTTCCGATCTCAAATGAAAAACTGTTTTTT,CASSDTGFPISNEKLFF
TRBJ2-7,TRBD2,-,TRBV28,TGTGCCAGCAGTCCCACCGGACTAGCGAGCTACGAGCAGTACTTC,CASSPTGLASYEQYF
TRBJ2-1,-,-,TRBV7-9,TGTGCCAGCACCTTAGGCACCGCGAGCTCCTACAATGAGCAGTTCTTC,CASTLGTASSYNEQFF
TRBJ2-5,TRBD1,-,TRBV7-3,TGTGCCAGCAGCCCCCAGGGGGTCAAACAAGAGACCCAGTACTTC,CASSPQGVKQETQYF
TRBJ2-2,TRBD2,-,TRBV6-5,TGTGCCAGCAGTTACGGGCTAGCGGGGGTTACCGGGGAGCTGTTTTTT,CASSYGLAGVTGELFF
TRBJ2-5,-,-,TRBV19,TGTGCCAGTAGTCCTGATAGAGGATTTAAAGAGACCCAGTACTTC,CASSPDRGFKETQYF
TRBJ1-1,-,-,TRBV14,TGTGCCAGCAGCCAAGTTATGAACACTGAAGCTTTCTTT,CASSQVMNTEAFF
TRBJ1-1,-,once,TRBV5-1,TGCGCCAGCCGAATCCAGATGAACACTGAAGCTTTCTTT,CASRIQMNTEAFF
TRBJ2-1,TRBD1,-,TRBV7-9,TGTGCCAGCAGAATAACAGGGGATGAGCAGTTCTTC,CASRITGDEQFF
TRBJ1-2,-,-,TRBV7-9,TGTGCCAGCAGCTTAAGATTCACAGACCTAAACTATGGCTACACCTTC,CASSLRFTDLNYGYTF
TRBJ2-1,TRBD1,-,TRBV11-3,TGTGCCAGCAGCATTTCGGGACAGGGTATCTACAATGAGCAGTTCTTC,CASSISGQGIYNEQFF
TRBJ1-2,TRBD1,-,TRBV10-3,TGTGCCATCAAACCGGGACAGGGGTATGGCTACACCTTC,CAIKPGQGYGYTF
TRBJ1-1,TRBD1,-,TRBV7-8,TGTGCCAGCAGCTTAGTGGACAGGCCCATGAACACTGAAGCTTTCTTT,CASSLVDRPMNTEAFF